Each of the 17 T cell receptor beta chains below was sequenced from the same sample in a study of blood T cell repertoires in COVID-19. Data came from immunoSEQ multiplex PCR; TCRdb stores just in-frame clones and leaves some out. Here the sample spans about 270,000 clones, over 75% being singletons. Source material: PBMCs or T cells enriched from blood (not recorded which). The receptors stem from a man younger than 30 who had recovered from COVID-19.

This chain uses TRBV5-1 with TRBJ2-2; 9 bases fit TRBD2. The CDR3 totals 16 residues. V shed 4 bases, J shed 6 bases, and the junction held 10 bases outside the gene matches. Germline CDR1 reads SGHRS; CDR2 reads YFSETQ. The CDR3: CASSPFSGRSSGELFF. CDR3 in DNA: TGCGCCAGCAGCCCGTTTAGCGGGAGAAGCTCCGGGGAGCTGTTTTTT.

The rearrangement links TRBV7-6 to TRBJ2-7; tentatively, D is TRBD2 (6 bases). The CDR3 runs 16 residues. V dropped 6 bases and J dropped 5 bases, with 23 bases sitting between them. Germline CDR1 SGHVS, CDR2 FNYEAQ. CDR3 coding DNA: TGTGCCAGCAGTCTACGCCGAGCGGGCCAAAGGAACGAGCAGTACTTC. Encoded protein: CASSLRRAGQRNEQYF.

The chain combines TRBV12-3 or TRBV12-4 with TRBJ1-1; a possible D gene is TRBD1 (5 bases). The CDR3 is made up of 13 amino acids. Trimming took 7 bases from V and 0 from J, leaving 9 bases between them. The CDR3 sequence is CASTRGLNTEAFF. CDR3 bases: TGTGCCAGCACAAGGGGCTTGAACACTGAAGCTTTCTTT.

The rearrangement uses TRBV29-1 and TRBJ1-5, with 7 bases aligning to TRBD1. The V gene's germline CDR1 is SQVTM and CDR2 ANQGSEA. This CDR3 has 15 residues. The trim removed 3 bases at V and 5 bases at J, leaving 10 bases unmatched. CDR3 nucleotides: TGCAGCGTTGACCGCGGAGGAGGGACAGATCAGCCCCAGCATTTT. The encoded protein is CSVDRGGGTDQPQHF.

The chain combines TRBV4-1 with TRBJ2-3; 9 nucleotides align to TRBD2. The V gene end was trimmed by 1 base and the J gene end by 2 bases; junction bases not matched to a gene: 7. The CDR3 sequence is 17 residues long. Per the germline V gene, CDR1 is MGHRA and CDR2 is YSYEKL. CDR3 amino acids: CASSQGPTSGITDTQYF. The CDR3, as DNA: TGCGCCAGCAGCCAAGGACCGACTAGCGGCATCACAGATACGCAGTATTTT.

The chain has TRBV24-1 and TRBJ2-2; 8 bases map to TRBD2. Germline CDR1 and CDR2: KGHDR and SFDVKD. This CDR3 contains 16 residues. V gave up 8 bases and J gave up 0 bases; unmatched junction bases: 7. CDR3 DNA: TGTGCCACCACATCGGGAGGGACGGCGAACACCGGGGAGCTGTTTTTT. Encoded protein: CATTSGGTANTGELFF.

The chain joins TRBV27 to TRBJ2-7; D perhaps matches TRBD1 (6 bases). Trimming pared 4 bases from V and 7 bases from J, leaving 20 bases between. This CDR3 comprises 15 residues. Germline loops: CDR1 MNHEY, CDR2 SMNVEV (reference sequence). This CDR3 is CASSSRTAIPEEQYF. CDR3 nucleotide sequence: TGTGCCAGCAGTTCTCGGACAGCCATTCCGGAGGAGCAGTACTTC.

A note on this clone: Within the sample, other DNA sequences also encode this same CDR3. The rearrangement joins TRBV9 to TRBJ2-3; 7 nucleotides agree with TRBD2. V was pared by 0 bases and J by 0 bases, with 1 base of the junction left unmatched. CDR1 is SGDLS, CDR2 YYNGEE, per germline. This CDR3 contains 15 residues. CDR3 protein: CASSVGGLSTDTQYF. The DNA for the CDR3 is TGTGCCAGCAGCGTAGGGGGACTAAGCACAGATACGCAGTATTTT.

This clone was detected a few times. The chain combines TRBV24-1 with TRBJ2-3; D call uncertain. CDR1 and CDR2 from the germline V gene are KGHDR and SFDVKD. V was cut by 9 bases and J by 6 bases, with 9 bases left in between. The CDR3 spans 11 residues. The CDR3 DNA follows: TGTGCCACCCCATCCGGGGATACGCAGTATTTT. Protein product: CATPSGDTQYF.

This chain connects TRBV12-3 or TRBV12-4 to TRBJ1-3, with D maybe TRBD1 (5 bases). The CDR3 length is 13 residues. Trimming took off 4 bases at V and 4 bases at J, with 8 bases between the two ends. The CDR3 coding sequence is TGTGCCAGCAGTTGGGCAGGGGGAAACACCATATATTTT. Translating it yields CASSWAGGNTIYF.

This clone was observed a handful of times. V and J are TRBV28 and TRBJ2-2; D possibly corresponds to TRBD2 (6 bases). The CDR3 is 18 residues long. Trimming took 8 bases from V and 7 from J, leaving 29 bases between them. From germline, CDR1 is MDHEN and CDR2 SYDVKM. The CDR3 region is CASGAGPRKAGKIGELFF. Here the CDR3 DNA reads TGTGCCAGCGGGGCGGGTCCCCGAAAGGCGGGAAAAATCGGGGAGCTGTTTTTT.

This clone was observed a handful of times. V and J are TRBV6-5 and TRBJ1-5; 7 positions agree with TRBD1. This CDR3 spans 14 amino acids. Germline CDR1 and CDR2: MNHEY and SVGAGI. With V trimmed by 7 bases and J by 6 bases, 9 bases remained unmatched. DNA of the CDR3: TGTGCCAGCATGGAAGGGGGCAAGAGTCAGCCCCAGCATTTT. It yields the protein CASMEGGKSQPQHF.

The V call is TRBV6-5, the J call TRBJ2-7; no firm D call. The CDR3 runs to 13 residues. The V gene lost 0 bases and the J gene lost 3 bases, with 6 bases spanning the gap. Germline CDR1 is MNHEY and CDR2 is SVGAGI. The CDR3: CASSYSSLYEQYF. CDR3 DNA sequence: TGTGCCAGCAGTTACTCGAGTCTCTACGAGCAGTACTTC.

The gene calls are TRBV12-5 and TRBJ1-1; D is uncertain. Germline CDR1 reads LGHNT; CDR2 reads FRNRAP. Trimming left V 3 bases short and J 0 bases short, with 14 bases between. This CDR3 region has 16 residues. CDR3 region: CASGFVGGGLNTEAFF. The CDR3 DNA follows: TGTGCTAGTGGTTTCGTCGGTGGAGGCCTGAACACTGAAGCTTTCTTT.

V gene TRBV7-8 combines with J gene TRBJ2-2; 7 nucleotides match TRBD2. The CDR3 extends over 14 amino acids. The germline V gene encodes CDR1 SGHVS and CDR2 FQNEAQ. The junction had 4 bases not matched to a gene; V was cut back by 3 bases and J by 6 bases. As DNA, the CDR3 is TGTGCCAGCAGCTTGACTAGCCTCCCCGGGGAGCTGTTTTTT. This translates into CASSLTSLPGELFF.

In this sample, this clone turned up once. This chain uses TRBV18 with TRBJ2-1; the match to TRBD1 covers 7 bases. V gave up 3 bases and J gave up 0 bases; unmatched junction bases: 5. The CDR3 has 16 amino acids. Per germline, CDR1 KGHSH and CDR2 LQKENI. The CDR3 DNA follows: TGTGCCAGCTCACCCGGACAGGCCTTCTCCTACAATGAGCAGTTCTTC. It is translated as CASSPGQAFSYNEQFF.

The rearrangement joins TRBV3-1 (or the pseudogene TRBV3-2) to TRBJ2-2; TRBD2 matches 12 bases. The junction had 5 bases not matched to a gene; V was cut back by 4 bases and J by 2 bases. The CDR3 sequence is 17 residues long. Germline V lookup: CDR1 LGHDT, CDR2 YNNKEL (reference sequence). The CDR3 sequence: CASSLLAGGFNTGELFF. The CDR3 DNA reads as TGTGCCAGCAGCCTACTAGCGGGGGGCTTTAACACCGGGGAGCTGTTTTTT.